This T cell receptor (beta chain) emerged from a study of OX40 agonist ivuxolimab in advanced cancers. In the study overall: Partial responses, seen in three patients, involved one hepatocellular carcinoma and two cutaneous melanomas.

Germline assignment: CDR1 MDHEN and CDR2 SYDVKM. V was pared by 6 bases and J by 3 bases, with 7 bases of the junction left unmatched. The length of the CDR3 is 15 residues. Note on this clone: Its antigen is still unknown.

Study outcomes and limitations: Averaging showed that CD8+ T cells had more expanded clones than CD4+ did.

Sequencing used immunoSEQ multiplex PCR; TCRdb keeps in-frame clones, though not all of them. The data show tens of thousands of clones, around 87% seen once. This TCR derives from an adult with an advanced solid tumor such as melanoma, head and neck, liver or kidney cancer. V is TRBV28 and J is TRBJ2-4; 8 positions match TRBD1. Sequenced material: CD4+ or CD8+ T cells sorted from blood, taken in a trial of the OX40 agonist ivuxolimab. This CDR3 is CASSPPGGGKNIQYF. As DNA, the CDR3 is TGTGCCAGCAGCCCTCCAGGGGGCGGCAAAAACATTCAGTACTTC.